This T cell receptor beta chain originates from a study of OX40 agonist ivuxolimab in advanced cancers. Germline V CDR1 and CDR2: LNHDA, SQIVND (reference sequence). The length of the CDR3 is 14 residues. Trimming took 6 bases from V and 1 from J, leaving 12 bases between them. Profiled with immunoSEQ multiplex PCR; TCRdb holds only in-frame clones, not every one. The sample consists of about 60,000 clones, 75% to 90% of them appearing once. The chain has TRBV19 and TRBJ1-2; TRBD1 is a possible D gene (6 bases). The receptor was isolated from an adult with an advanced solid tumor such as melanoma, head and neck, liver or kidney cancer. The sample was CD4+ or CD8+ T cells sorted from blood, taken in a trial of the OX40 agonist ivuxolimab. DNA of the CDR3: TGTGCCAGTAGCACCACAGGGATTAACTATGGCTACACCTTC. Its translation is CASSTTGINYGYTF. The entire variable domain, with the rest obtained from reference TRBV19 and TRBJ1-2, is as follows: DGGITQSPKYLFRKEGQNVTLSCEQNLNHDAMYWYRQDPGQGLRLIYYSQIVNDFQKGDIAEGYSVSREKKESFPLTVTSAQKNPTAFYLCASSTTGINYGYTFGSGTRLTVV.